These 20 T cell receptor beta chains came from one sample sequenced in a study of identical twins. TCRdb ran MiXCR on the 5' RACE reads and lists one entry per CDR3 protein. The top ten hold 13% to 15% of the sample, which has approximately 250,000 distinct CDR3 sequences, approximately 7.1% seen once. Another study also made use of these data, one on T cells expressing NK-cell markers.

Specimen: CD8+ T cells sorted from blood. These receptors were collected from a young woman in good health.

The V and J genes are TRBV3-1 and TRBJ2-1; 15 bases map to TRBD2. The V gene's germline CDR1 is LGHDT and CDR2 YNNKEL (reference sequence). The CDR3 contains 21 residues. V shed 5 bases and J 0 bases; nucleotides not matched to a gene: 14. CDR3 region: CASSDRPGLAGGRSSYNEQFF. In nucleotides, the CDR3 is TGTGCCAGCAGCGATCGTCCGGGACTAGCGGGAGGAAGGAGCTCCTACAATGAGCAGTTCTTC.

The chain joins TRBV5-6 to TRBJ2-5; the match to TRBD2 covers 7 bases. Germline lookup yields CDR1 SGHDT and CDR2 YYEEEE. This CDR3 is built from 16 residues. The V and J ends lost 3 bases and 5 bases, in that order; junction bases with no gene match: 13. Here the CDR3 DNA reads TGTGCCAGCAGCTGGCCGAGCGGGGCCAATGGGGAGACCCAGTACTTC. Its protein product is CASSWPSGANGETQYF. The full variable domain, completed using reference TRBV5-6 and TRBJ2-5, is DAGVTQSPTHLIKTRGQQVTLRCSPKSGHDTVSWYQQALGQGPQFIFQYYEEEERQRGNFPDRFSGHQFPNYSSELNVNALLLGDSALYLCASSWPSGANGETQYFGPGTRLLVL.

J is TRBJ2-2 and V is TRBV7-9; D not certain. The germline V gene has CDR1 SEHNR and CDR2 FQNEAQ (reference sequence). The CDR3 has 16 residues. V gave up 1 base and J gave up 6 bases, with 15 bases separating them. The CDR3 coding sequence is TGTGCCAGCAGCTTAGTTATCGGCAGCAAATCCGGGGAGCTGTTTTTT. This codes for CASSLVIGSKSGELFF. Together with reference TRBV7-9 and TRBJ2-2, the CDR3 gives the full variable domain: DTGVSQNPRHKITKRGQNVTFRCDPISEHNRLYWYRQTLGQGPEFLTYFQNEAQLEKSRLLSDRFSAERPKGSFSTLEIQRTEQGDSAMYLCASSLVIGSKSGELFFGEGSRLTVL.

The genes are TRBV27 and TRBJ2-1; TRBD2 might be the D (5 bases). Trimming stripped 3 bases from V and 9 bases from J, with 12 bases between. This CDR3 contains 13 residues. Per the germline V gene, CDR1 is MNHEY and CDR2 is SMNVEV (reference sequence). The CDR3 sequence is CASSFGLFGEQFF. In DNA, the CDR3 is TGTGCCAGCAGTTTCGGACTGTTTGGTGAGCAGTTCTTC.

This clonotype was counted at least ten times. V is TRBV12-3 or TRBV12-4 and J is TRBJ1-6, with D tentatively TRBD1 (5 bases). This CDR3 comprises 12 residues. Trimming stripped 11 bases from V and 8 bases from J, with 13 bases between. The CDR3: CAASRGHSPLHF. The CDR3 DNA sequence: TGTGCCGCGAGTAGGGGTCATTCACCCCTCCACTTT.

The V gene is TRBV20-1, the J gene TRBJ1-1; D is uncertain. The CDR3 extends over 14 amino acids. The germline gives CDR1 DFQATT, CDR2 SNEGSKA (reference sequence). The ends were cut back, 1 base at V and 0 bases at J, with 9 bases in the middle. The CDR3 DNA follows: TGCAGTGCTAGAGTAAGACATATGAACACTGAAGCTTTCTTT. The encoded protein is CSARVRHMNTEAFF.

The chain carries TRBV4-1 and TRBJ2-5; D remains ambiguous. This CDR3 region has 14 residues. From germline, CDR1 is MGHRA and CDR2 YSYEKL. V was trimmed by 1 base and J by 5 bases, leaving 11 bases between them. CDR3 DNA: TGCGCCAGCAGCCAAGTTCTAGATCTGGAGACCCAGTACTTC. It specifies CASSQVLDLETQYF.

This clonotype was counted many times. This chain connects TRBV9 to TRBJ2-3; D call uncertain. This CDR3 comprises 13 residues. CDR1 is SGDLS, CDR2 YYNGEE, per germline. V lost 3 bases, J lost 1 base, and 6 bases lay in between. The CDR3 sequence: CASSAGGTDTQYF. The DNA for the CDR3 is TGTGCCAGCAGCGCGGGCGGCACAGATACGCAGTATTTT. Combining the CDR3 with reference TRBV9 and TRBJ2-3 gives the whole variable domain DSGVTQTPKHLITATGQRVTLRCSPRSGDLSVYWYQQSLDQGLQFLIQYYNGEERAKGNILERFSAQQFPDLHSELNLSSLELGDSALYFCASSAGGTDTQYFGPGTRLTVL.

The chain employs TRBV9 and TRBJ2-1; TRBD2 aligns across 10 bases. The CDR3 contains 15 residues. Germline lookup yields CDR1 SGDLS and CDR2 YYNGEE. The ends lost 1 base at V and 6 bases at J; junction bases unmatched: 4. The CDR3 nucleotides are TGTGCCAGCAGCGTACTCCCTAGCGGGAGCAATGAGCAGTTCTTC. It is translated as CASSVLPSGSNEQFF. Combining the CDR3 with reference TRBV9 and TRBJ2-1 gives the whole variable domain DSGVTQTPKHLITATGQRVTLRCSPRSGDLSVYWYQQSLDQGLQFLIQYYNGEERAKGNILERFSAQQFPDLHSELNLSSLELGDSALYFCASSVLPSGSNEQFFGPGTRLTVL.

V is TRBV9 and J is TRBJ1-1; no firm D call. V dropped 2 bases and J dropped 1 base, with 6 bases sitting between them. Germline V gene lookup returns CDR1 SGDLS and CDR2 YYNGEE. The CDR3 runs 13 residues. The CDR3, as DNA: TGTGCCAGCAGCGTGTGGGGGAACACTGAAGCTTTCTTT. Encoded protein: CASSVWGNTEAFF.

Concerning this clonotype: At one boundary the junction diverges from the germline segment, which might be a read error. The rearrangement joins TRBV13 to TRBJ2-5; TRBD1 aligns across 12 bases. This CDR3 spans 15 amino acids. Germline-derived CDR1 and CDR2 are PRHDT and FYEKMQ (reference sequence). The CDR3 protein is CVSSSGQGARETQYF. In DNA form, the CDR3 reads TGTGTCAGCAGTTCGGGACAGGGGGCTAGAGAGACCCAGTACTTC.

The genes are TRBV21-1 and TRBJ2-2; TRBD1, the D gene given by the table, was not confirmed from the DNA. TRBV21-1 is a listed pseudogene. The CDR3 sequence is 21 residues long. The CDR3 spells CASSKGGTRAPFFANTGELFF. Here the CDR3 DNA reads TGTGCCAGCAGCAAAGGGGGGACAAGGGCCCCCTTCTTCGCGAACACCGGGGAGCTGTTTTTT.

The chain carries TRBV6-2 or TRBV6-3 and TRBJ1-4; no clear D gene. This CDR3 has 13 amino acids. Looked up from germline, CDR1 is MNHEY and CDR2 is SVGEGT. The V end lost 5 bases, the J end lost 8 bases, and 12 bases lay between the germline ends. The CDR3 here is CASSILVEEKLFF. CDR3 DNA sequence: TGTGCCAGCAGTATACTCGTGGAGGAAAAACTGTTTTTT.

The CDR3: CASSESTSGTMNEQFF. The CDR3 DNA is TGTGCCAGCAGCGAATCGACTAGCGGGACAATGAATGAGCAGTTCTTC. The V gene is TRBV9, the J gene TRBJ2-1; the match to TRBD2 covers 11 bases. This CDR3 spans 16 amino acids. The germline V gene encodes CDR1 SGDLS and CDR2 YYNGEE. V shed 3 bases, J shed 7 bases, and the junction held 9 bases outside the gene matches.

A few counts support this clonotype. The CDR3 region has the DNA TGTGCCAGCGGCGGGACTAGCGGGAGTGGGTCCTACAATGAGCAGTTCTTC. Protein product: CASGGTSGSGSYNEQFF. This chain joins TRBV9 and TRBJ2-1; 14 nucleotides line up with TRBD2. Trimming cost V 7 bases and J 1 base; bases outside gene matches: 7. Germline V lookup: CDR1 SGDLS, CDR2 YYNGEE. The CDR3 length is 17 residues.

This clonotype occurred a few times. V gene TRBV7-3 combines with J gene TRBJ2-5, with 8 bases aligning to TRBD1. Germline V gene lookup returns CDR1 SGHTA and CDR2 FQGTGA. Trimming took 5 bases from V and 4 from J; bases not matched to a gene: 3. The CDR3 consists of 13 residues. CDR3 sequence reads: CASSQDRAETQYF. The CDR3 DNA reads TGTGCCAGCAGCCAGGACAGGGCAGAGACCCAGTACTTC.

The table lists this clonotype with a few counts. For the CDR3, the DNA is TGCGCCAGCAGCCAAGATCTCTGGGTTACAAAGCGGGAGAAACTACGGAATTCCTACAATGAGCAGTTCTTC. Its protein product is CASSQDLWVTKREKLRNSYNEQFF. This chain uses TRBV4-1 with TRBJ2-1; the match to TRBD2 covers 8 bases. The ends lost 0 bases at V and 1 base at J; junction bases unmatched: 26. The CDR3 runs 24 residues. Germline V gene data show CDR1 as MGHRA and CDR2 as YSYEKL.

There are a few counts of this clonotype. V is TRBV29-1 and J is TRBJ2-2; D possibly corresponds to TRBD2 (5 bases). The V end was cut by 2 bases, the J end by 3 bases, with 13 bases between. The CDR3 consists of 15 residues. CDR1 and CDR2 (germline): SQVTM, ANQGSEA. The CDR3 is CSVESQIGDTGELFF. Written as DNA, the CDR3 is TGCAGCGTTGAATCCCAAATCGGGGACACCGGGGAGCTGTTTTTT.

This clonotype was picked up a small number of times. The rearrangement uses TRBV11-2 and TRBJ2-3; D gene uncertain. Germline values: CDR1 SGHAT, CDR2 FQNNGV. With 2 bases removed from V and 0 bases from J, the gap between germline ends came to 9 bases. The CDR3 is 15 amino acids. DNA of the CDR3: TGTGCCAGCAGCTTATCCGAAACTAGCACAGATACGCAGTATTTT. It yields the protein CASSLSETSTDTQYF.

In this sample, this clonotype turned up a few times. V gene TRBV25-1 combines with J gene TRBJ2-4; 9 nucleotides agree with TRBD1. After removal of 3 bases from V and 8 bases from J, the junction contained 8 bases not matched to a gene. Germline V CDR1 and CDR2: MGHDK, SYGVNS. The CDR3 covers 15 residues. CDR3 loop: CASSDPAGQGHIQYF. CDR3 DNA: TGTGCCAGCAGTGACCCCGCGGGACAGGGTCACATTCAGTACTTC.